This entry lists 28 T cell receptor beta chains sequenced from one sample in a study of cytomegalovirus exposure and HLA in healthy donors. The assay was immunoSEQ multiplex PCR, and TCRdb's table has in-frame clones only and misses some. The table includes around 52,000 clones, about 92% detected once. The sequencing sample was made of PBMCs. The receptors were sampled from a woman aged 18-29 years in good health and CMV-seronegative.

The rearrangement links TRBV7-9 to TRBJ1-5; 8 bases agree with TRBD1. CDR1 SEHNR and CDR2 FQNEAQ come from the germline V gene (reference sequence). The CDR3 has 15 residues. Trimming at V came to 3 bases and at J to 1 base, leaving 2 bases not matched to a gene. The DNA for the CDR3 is TGTGCCAGCAGCTTCGACAGGGGAAGCAATCAGCCCCAGCATTTT. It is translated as CASSFDRGSNQPQHF.

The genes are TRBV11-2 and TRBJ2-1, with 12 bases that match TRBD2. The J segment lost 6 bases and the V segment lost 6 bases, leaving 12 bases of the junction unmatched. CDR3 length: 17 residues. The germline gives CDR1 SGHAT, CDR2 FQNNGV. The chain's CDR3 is CASSPRLAGELGNEQFF. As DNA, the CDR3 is TGTGCCAGCAGTCCGCGACTAGCGGGAGAATTGGGCAATGAGCAGTTCTTC.

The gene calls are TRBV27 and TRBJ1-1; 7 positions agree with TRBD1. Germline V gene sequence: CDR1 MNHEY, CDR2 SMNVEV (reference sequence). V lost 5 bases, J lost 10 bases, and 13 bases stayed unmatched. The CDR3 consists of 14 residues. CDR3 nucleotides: TGTGCCAGCAGTATCAAGCGACAGGGTGAGGGAGCTTTCTTT. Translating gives CASSIKRQGEGAFF.

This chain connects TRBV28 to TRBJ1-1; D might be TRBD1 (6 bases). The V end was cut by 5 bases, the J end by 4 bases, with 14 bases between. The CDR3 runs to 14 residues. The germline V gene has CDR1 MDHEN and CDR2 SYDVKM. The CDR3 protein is CASSRRGLGTEAFF. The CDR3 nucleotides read TGTGCCAGCAGTCGAAGGGGGTTAGGCACTGAAGCTTTCTTT.

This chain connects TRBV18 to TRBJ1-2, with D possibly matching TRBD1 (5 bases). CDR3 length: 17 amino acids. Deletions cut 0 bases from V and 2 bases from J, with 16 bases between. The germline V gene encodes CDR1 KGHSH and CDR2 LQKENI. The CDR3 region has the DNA TGTGCCAGCTCACCACCAATATCCTCGGGGGGAAACTATGGCTACACCTTC. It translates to CASSPPISSGGNYGYTF.

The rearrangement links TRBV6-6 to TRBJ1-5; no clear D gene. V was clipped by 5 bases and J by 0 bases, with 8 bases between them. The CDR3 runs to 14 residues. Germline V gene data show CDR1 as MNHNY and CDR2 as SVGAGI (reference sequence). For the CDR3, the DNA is TGTGCCAGCAGTGCAGACAATAGCAATCAGCCCCAGCATTTT. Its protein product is CASSADNSNQPQHF.

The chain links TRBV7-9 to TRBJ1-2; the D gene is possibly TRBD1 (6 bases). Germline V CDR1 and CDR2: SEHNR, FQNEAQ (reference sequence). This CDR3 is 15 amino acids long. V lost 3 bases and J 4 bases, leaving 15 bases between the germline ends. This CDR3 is CASSLDSLDSYGYTF. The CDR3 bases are TGTGCCAGCAGCTTGGACTCCCTGGACAGCTATGGCTACACCTTC.

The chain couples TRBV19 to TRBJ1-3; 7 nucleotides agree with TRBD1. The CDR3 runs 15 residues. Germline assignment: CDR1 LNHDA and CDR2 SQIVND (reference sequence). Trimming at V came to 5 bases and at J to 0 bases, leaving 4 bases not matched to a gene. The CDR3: CASSPQGFSGNTIYF. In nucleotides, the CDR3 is TGTGCCAGTAGTCCACAGGGGTTCTCTGGAAACACCATATATTTT.

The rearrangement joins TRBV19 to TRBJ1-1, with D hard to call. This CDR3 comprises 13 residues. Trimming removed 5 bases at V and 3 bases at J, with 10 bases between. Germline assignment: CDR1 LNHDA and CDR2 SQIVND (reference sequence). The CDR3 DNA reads TGTGCCAGTAGTTTTGGGAGGTACACTGAAGCTTTCTTT. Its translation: CASSFGRYTEAFF.

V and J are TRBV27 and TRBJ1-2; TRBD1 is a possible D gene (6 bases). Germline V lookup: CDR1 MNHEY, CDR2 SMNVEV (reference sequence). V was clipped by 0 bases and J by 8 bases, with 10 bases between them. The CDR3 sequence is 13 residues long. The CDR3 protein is CASSLSQGRGYTF. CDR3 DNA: TGTGCCAGCAGTTTATCGCAGGGGAGAGGCTACACCTTC.

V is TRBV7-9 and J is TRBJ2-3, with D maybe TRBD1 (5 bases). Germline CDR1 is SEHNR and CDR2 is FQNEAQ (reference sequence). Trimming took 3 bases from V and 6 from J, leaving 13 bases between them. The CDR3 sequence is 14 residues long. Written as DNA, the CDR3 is TGTGCCAGCAGCTTCCCCAGGGCTGGGGATACGCAGTATTTT. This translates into CASSFPRAGDTQYF.

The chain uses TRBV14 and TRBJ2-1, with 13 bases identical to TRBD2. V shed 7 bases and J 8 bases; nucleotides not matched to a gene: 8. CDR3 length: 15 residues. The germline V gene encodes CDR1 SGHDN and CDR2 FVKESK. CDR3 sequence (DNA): TGTGCCAGCACTGCGACTAGCGGGAGGTGGGATGAGCAGTTCTTC. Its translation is CASTATSGRWDEQFF.

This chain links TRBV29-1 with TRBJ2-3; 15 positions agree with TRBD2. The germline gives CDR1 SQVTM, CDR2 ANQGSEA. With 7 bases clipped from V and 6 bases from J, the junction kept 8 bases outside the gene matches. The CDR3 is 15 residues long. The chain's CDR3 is CSASGLAGGADTQYF. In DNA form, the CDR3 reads TGCAGCGCTTCGGGACTAGCGGGAGGTGCGGATACGCAGTATTTT.

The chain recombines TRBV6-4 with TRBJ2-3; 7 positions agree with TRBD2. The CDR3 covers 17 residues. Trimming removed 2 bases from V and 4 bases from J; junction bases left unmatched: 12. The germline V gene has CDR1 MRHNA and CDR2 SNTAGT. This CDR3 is CASSDGASGLGADTQYF. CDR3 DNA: TGTGCCAGCAGTGACGGGGCTAGCGGCCTCGGAGCAGATACGCAGTATTTT.

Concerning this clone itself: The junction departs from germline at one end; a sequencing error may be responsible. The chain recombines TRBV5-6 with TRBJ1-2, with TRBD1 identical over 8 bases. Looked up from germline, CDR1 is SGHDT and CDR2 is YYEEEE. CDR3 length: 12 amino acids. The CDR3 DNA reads TGTGCCAGCAGCTTGGCCTCGACAGGGGCGGCCTTC. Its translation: CASSLASTGAAF.

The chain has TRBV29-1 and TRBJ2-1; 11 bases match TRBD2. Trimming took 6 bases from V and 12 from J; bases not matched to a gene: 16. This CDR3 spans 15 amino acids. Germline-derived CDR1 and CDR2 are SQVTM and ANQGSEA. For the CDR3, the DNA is TGCAGCGTCCTTGTAGTCGGGACTAGCGGAGGGGGGCAGTTCTTC. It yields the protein CSVLVVGTSGGGQFF.

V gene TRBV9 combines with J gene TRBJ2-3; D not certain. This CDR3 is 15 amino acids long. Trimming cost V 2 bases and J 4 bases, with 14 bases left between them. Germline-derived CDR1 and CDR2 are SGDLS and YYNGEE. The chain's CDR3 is CASSVEATSSDTQYF. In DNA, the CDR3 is TGTGCCAGCAGCGTTGAGGCTACTTCATCAGATACGCAGTATTTT.

CDR3 sequence: CASSVYRDTEAFF. The CDR3 bases are TGTGCCAGCAGCGTATACAGGGACACTGAAGCTTTCTTT. The chain employs TRBV9 and TRBJ1-1; perhaps TRBD1 as D (6 bases). Per the germline V gene, CDR1 is SGDLS and CDR2 is YYNGEE. Trimming left V 1 base short and J 3 bases short, with 7 bases between. This CDR3 contains 13 residues.

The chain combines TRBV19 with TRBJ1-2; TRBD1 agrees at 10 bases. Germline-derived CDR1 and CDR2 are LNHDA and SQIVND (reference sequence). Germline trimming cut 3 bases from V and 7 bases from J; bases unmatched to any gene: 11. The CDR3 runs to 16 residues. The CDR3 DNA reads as TGTGCCAGTAGTATCCGATCCGGGACAGGGGACGGTGGCTACACCTTC. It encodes CASSIRSGTGDGGYTF.

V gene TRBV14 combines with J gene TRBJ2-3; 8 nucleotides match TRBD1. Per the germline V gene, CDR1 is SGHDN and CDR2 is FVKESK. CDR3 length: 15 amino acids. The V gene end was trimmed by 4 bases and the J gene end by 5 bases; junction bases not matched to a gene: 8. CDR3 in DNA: TGTGCCAGCAGCCGCAGGACAGGGCGAGGAGATACGCAGTATTTT. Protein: CASSRRTGRGDTQYF.

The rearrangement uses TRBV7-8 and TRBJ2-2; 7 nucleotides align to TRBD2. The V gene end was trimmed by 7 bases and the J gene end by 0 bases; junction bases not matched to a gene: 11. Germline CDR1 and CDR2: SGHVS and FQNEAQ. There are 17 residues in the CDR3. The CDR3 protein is CASTFFRRGTNTGELFF. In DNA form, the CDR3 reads TGTGCCAGCACCTTTTTTCGGCGGGGGACGAACACCGGGGAGCTGTTTTTT. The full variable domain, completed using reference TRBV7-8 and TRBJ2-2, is GAGVSQSPRYKVAKRGQDVALRCDPISGHVSLFWYQQALGQGPEFLTYFQNEAQLDKSGLPSDRFFAERPEGSVSTLKIQRTQQEDSAVYLCASTFFRRGTNTGELFFGEGSRLTVL.

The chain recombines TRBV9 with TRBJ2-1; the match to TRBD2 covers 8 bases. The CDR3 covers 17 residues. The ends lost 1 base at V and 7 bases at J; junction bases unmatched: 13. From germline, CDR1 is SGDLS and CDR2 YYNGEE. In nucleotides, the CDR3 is TGTGCCAGCAGCGTATATCAACGGGGGGGCCGGGAGAATGAGCAGTTCTTC. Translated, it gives CASSVYQRGGRENEQFF.

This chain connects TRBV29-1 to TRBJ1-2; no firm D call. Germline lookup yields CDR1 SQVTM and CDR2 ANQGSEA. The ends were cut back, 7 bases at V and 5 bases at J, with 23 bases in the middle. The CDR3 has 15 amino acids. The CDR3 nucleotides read TGCAGCGCACCCGAACCCCGGGTCGGTGGGTATGGCTACACCTTC. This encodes CSAPEPRVGGYGYTF.

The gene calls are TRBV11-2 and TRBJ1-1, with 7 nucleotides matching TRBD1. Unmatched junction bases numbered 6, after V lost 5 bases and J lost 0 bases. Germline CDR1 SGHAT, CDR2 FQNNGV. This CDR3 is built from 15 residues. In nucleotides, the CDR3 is TGTGCCAGCAGCCCCGGACAGGTACTGAACACTGAAGCTTTCTTT. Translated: CASSPGQVLNTEAFF. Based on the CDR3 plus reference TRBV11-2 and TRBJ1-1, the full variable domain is EAGVAQSPRYKIIEKRQSVAFWCNPISGHATLYWYQQILGQGPKLLIQFQNNGVVDDSQLPKDRFSAERLKGVDSTLKIQPAKLEDSAVYLCASSPGQVLNTEAFFGQGTRLTVV.

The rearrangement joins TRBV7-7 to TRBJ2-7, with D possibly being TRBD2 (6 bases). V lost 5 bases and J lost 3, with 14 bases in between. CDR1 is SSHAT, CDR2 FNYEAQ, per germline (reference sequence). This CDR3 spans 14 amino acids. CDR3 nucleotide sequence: TGTGCCAGCAGCCCCGTGGGGGGTTTCTACGAGCAGTACTTC. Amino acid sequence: CASSPVGGFYEQYF.

CDR3 sequence: CAWGLAGNTDTQYF. For the CDR3, the DNA is TGTGCTTGGGGACTAGCGGGGAACACAGATACGCAGTATTTT. The V and J genes are TRBV28 and TRBJ2-3; 13 bases are a match to TRBD2. CDR1 and CDR2 (germline): MDHEN, SYDVKM. CDR3 length: 14 residues.

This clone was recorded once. DNA for the CDR3: TGTGCCAGCGACAGGGGGCTCGGCAATCAGCCCCAGCATTTT. Its protein is CASDRGLGNQPQHF. This sequence joins TRBV6-1 and TRBJ1-5; TRBD1 matches at 10 bases. V lost 8 bases, J lost 2 bases, and 3 bases stayed unmatched. The CDR3 extends over 14 amino acids. Germline values: CDR1 MNHNS, CDR2 SASEGT.

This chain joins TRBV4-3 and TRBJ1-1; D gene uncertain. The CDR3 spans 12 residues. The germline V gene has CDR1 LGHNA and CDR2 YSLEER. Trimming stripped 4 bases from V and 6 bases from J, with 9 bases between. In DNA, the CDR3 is TGCGCCAGCAGCCTCGGTACGGCTGAAGCTTTCTTT. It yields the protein CASSLGTAEAFF.